The clone carrying this T cell receptor (beta chain) was detected only a few times. The sample belongs to a study of T-cell reconstitution after alpha-beta-depleted transplantation in children. This CDR3 contains 16 residues. Trimming removed 0 bases from V and 2 bases from J, with 14 bases in between. Germline values: CDR1 MNHEY, CDR2 SVGAGI. TCRbeta library preparation incorporated unique molecular identifiers. TCRdb re-called the PCR reads with MiXCR, one entry per CDR3 protein. The sample holds around 200,000 distinct CDR3 sequences; approximately 6.6% are singletons and the top ten take around 3.1%.

The sample in question was PBMCs from the stem cell graft donor, obtained from the stem cell graft. The TCR comes from a human donor who donated a stem cell graft to a child with Wiskott-Aldrich syndrome. The chain carries TRBV6-5 and TRBJ2-7; D is ambiguous. Here the CDR3 reads CASSYSKNHPTYEQYF. CDR3 bases: TGTGCCAGCAGTTACTCGAAAAACCATCCTACCTACGAGCAGTACTTC.